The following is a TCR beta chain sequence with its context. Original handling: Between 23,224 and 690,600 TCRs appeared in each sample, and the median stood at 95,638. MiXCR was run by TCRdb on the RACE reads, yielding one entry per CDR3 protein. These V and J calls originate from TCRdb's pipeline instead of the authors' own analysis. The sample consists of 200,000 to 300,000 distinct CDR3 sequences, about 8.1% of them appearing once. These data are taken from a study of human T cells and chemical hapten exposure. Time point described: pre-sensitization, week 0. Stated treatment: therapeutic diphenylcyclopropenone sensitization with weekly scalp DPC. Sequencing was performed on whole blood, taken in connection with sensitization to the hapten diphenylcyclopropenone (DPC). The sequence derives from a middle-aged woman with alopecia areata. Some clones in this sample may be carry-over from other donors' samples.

In DNA form, the CDR3 reads TGTGCCAGCAGTGAACAGGGGGCCTATGGCTACACCTTC. The encoded protein is CASSEQGAYGYTF. The chain links TRBV25-1 to TRBJ1-2; TRBD1 aligns across 8 bases. CDR1 is MGHDK, CDR2 SYGVNS, per germline. The CDR3 is made up of 13 amino acids. V gave up 2 bases and J gave up 4 bases; unmatched junction bases: 0.